Below are 6 T cell receptor beta chains sequenced from a single sample in a study of T cell clonality in common variable immunodeficiency. The method was immunoSEQ multiplex PCR; TCRdb's version includes in-frame clones alone and lacks a portion of them. The sample contains about 40,000 clones, none of them singletons. The sample comprised peripheral blood mononuclear cells. Source of these receptors: a person between 18 and 75 years old in good health.

Concerning this clone itself: The missing CDR3 end, 3 residues past where the read stops, is filled in from the germline J gene. Distinct nucleotide sequences in the sample also encode this CDR3. The chain links TRBV6-1 to TRBJ2-7; D gene ambiguous. V was clipped by 4 bases and J by 2 bases, with 9 bases between them. The length of the CDR3 is 13 residues. Per germline, CDR1 MNHNS and CDR2 SASEGT. CDR3 residues: CASSGDNTYEQYF. CDR3 DNA (partial): TGTGCCAGCAGTGGCGACAATACCTACGAG.

This clone was picked up a small number of times. The read ends 3 residues shy of where the CDR3 ends; the end is completed using the germline J gene. This rearrangement joins TRBV18 to TRBJ1-5; a weak D match, TRBD1 (5 bases). CDR3 length equals 14 residues. Germline V gene lookup returns CDR1 KGHSH and CDR2 LQKENI. The germline V and J ends were trimmed by 3 bases and 3 bases, with 9 bases remaining between them. CDR3 amino acids: CASSPGGSNQPQHF. CDR3 DNA, as far as it was read: TGTGCCAGCTCACCCGGGGGTTCCAATCAGCCC.

Comments on this clone: The read halts 3 residues ahead of the CDR3 end, with the missing end drawn from the germline J gene. The V gene is TRBV7-9, the J gene TRBJ2-1, with a possible D match to TRBD2 (5 bases). Trimming removed 5 bases at V and 3 bases at J, with 11 bases between. This CDR3 region has 14 residues. CDR1 SEHNR and CDR2 FQNEAQ come from the germline V gene (reference sequence). CDR3 sequence: CASSRAADYNEQFF. CDR3 DNA, as far as it was read: TGTGCCAGCAGCCGGGCAGCGGACTACAATGAG.

This clone was detected ten times or more. From the germline J gene comes the end of the CDR3, since the read stops 3 residues before it. The chain couples TRBV19 to TRBJ2-7; the D gene could be TRBD1 or TRBD2 (8 bases each). Trimming removed 4 bases from V and 2 bases from J, with 21 bases in between. The CDR3 length is 17 residues. CDR1 is LNHDA, CDR2 SQIVND, per germline (reference sequence). The DNA read from the CDR3 is TGTGCCAGTAGTACTCCGGCGGGAGGACAGGGACCCTACGAG. Protein: CASSTPAGGQGPYE. The full CDR3 is CASSTPAGGQGPYEQYF.

This clone was recorded a few times. The read ends 3 residues before the CDR3 terminus; that terminus is restored from the germline J gene. The chain has TRBV7-2 and TRBJ2-7, with 9 bases identical to TRBD1. This CDR3 has 13 residues. Germline CDR1 and CDR2: SGHTA and FQGNSA. The trim removed 5 bases at V and 5 bases at J, leaving 4 bases unmatched. The CDR3 DNA, read in part, is TGTGCCAGCAGCCGGGACAGGGTCAACGAG. Translated, it gives CASSRDRVNE. The entire CDR3 protein reads CASSRDRVNEQYF.

This clone appeared many times. CDR3 in amino acids: CSAAFPRGGSDTQYF. CDR3 DNA (partial): TGCAGTGCCGCCTTCCCCCGCGGGGGTTCAGATACG. V is TRBV20-1 and J is TRBJ2-3, with 7 bases identical to TRBD2. The read gets to within 3 residues of the CDR3 end, and the germline J gene fills in the rest. Unmatched junction bases numbered 13, after V lost 6 bases and J lost 4 bases. The CDR3 has 15 amino acids. The germline gives CDR1 DFQATT, CDR2 SNEGSKA (reference sequence).